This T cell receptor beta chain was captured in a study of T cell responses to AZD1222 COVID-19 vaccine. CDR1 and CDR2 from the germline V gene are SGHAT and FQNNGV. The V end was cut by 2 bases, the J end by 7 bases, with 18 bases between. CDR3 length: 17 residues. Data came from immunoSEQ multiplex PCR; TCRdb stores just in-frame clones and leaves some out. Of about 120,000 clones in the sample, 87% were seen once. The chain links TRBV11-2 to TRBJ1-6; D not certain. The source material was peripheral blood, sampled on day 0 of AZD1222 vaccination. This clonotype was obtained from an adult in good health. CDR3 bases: TGTGCCAGCAGCTTAAGTGGTGCGCCAGGCCCGAATTCACCCCTCCACTTT. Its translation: CASSLSGAPGPNSPLHF.